This T cell receptor (beta chain) was profiled in a study of tumor and adjacent non-tumor tissue in lung cancer. RNA was extracted from bulk tissue without any cell sorting. Points on this clonotype: Its cognate antigen is unknown. Relative to the germline gene, one junction end is altered; a read error may explain this.

TCRbeta libraries were built with three rounds of nested PCR, modified from ARM-PCR. TCRdb used MiXCR to reprocess the multiplex PCR reads, holding one entry per CDR3 protein. The table shows about 110,000 distinct CDR3 sequences, with roughly 80% occurring only once. Germline loops: CDR1 DFQATT, CDR2 SNEGSKA (reference sequence). This CDR3 comprises 19 residues. Study conclusions and caveats: Shorter survival was associated with higher TCR diversity in tumors.

The chain has TRBV20-1 and TRBJ1-2; weak D call: TRBD1 (5 bases). The sample consisted of lung tumor tissue. The sequence was collected from a woman aged 55-69 years with non-small cell lung cancer. The CDR3 protein is CSARDRARQRKGGGYGYTF. As DNA, the CDR3 is TGCAGTGCTAGAGATCGGGCGAGACAGAGGAAAGGAGGAGGCTATGGTTACACCTTC.